These 20 T cell receptor beta chains were sequenced from one sample in a study of radiotherapy plus CTLA-4 blockade in lung cancer. Libraries were prepared by immunoSEQ multiplex PCR; TCRdb keeps only in-frame clonotypes and omits some of them. The sample contains some 120,000 clones, roughly 86% of which appear only once. The starting material was peripheral blood, obtained from a patient treated with radiotherapy plus ipilimumab. The receptors come from a human donor with non-small cell lung cancer that progressed on radiotherapy plus ipilimumab. Some clones in this sample may be carry-over from other donors' samples.

This sequence joins TRBV18 and TRBJ1-1; D is uncertain. The CDR3 is 13 amino acids. V lost 0 bases, J lost 3 bases, and 5 bases lay in between. Germline-derived CDR1 and CDR2 are KGHSH and LQKENI. The CDR3 DNA is TGTGCCAGCTCACCACCGGGGTACACTGAAGCTTTCTTT. Encoded protein: CASSPPGYTEAFF.

This clone was seen a single time. This chain joins TRBV2 and TRBJ2-6; D is ambiguous. V was shortened by 7 bases and J by 1 base, with 5 bases between the two germline ends. Germline V lookup: CDR1 SNHLY, CDR2 FYNNEI. This CDR3 contains 13 residues. CDR3 DNA sequence: TGTGCCAGCATTTCTTCTGGGGCCAACGTCCTGACTTTC. Translation: CASISSGANVLTF.

CDR3 sequence: CASSQDRFGISYEQYF. The CDR3 DNA is TGTGCCAGCAGCCAAGATCGGTTCGGGATCTCCTACGAGCAGTACTTC. The chain employs TRBV4-2 and TRBJ2-7; a possible D gene is TRBD2 (5 bases). Germline lookup yields CDR1 LGHNA and CDR2 YNFKEQ. This CDR3 spans 16 amino acids. Trimming removed 0 bases from V and 0 bases from J, with 12 bases in between.

The V and J genes are TRBV7-2 and TRBJ1-4; D is undetermined. Germline CDR1 reads SGHTA; CDR2 reads FQGNSA. The CDR3 is 12 residues long. The V end lost 3 bases, the J end lost 13 bases, and 12 bases lay between the germline ends. CDR3 region: CASSFPPGRLFF. In DNA, the CDR3 is TGTGCCAGCAGCTTCCCCCCGGGAAGACTGTTTTTT.

There are a few counts of this clone. J is TRBJ1-2 and V is TRBV7-9; no firm D call. The germline V gene encodes CDR1 SEHNR and CDR2 FQNEAQ (reference sequence). CDR3 length: 14 residues. V lost 1 base and J 5 bases, leaving 11 bases between the germline ends. CDR3: CASSLEGPEYGYTF. The DNA for the CDR3 is TGTGCCAGCAGCTTAGAAGGCCCAGAGTATGGCTACACCTTC.

The J gene is TRBJ2-5, the V gene TRBV27; TRBD2 matches 13 bases. With V trimmed by 5 bases and J by 4 bases, 4 bases remained unmatched. The germline gives CDR1 MNHEY, CDR2 SMNVEV (reference sequence). The CDR3 runs 15 residues. CDR3 bases: TGTGCCAGCAGTATACTAGCGGGGGGGCGAGAGACCCAGTACTTC. Translating it yields CASSILAGGRETQYF.

The rearrangement links TRBV6-1 to TRBJ1-1, with a weak D call TRBD1 (6 bases). This CDR3 has 15 amino acids. Germline CDR1 is MNHNS and CDR2 is SASEGT. The ends were cut back, 6 bases at V and 4 bases at J, with 18 bases in the middle. CDR3 DNA sequence: TGTGCCAGCAGGACCGCGGGGGGCCGTGGCACTGAAGCTTTCTTT. It encodes CASRTAGGRGTEAFF.

This chain links TRBV5-1 with TRBJ1-2; 8 bases align to TRBD1. This CDR3 spans 15 amino acids. Trimming cost V 0 bases and J 4 bases; bases outside gene matches: 5. Germline V gives CDR1 SGHRS, CDR2 YFSETQ. CDR3 nucleotides: TGCGCCAGCAGCTTGGGGCAGGGGGCTGGCTATGGCTACACCTTC. As protein: CASSLGQGAGYGYTF. Full variable domain (remainder filled in from reference TRBV5-1 and TRBJ1-2): KAGVTQTPRYLIKTRGQQVTLSCSPISGHRSVSWYQQTPGQGLQFLFEYFSETQRNKGNFPGRFSGRQFSNSRSEMNVSTLELGDSALYLCASSLGQGAGYGYTFGSGTRLTVV.

This sequence joins TRBV2 and TRBJ1-2, with TRBD1 identical over 8 bases. CDR1 SNHLY and CDR2 FYNNEI come from the germline V gene. V lost 11 bases and J lost 4; bases outside the gene matches: 9. This CDR3 is 13 amino acids long. The CDR3 nucleotides are TGTGCCGCGGCCCTGACAGGGGCCTATGGCTACACCTTC. It translates to CAAALTGAYGYTF.

The V gene is TRBV30, the J gene TRBJ1-2; D is possibly TRBD1 (5 bases). Trimming pared 7 bases from V and 8 bases from J, leaving 11 bases between. This CDR3 is 10 amino acids long. Germline CDR1 reads GTSNPN; CDR2 reads SVGIG (reference sequence). The CDR3 DNA reads as TGTGCCTTAGGGGTCGGCGGCTACACCTTC. Translated, it gives CALGVGGYTF.

This clone was detected a few times. The rearrangement uses TRBV28 and TRBJ1-1; D not certain. Germline values: CDR1 MDHEN, CDR2 SYDVKM. This CDR3 spans 16 amino acids. V was trimmed by 5 bases and J by 0 bases, leaving 16 bases between them. CDR3 DNA sequence: TGTGCCAGCAGTCATTGGGTGGCTTTCTTGAACACTGAAGCTTTCTTT. Residues: CASSHWVAFLNTEAFF.

V usage is TRBV7-9 and J usage is TRBJ2-3; perhaps TRBD1 as D (5 bases). V lost 0 bases and J lost 6, with 13 bases in between. This CDR3 region has 15 residues. Looked up from germline, CDR1 is SEHNR and CDR2 is FQNEAQ (reference sequence). CDR3 sequence (DNA): TGTGCCAGCAGCTTAGCTAATCGGGCAGGGGATACGCAGTATTTT. It encodes CASSLANRAGDTQYF.

The CDR3 is CASSQMRTGSPGELFF. In nucleotides, the CDR3 is TGTGCCAGCAGCCAAATGAGGACAGGGAGTCCCGGGGAGCTGTTTTTT. The chain has TRBV7-3 and TRBJ2-2, with 8 bases that match TRBD1. This CDR3 has 16 amino acids. CDR1 SGHTA and CDR2 FQGTGA come from the germline V gene. V gave up 5 bases and J gave up 6 bases; unmatched junction bases: 11.

The chain employs TRBV5-1 and TRBJ2-7, with 16 bases matching TRBD2. Unmatched junction bases numbered 9, after V lost 3 bases and J lost 3 bases. Germline CDR1 reads SGHRS; CDR2 reads YFSETQ. The length of the CDR3 is 18 residues. The CDR3 coding sequence is TGCGCCAGCAGCTCGCCCGGGACTAGCGGGGGGGCGTTCTACGAGCAGTACTTC. Its protein is CASSSPGTSGGAFYEQYF.

This chain joins TRBV19 and TRBJ2-1; TRBD2 matches 9 bases. After removal of 3 bases from V and 9 bases from J, the junction contained 9 bases not matched to a gene. CDR1 is LNHDA and CDR2 is SQIVND in the germline V gene (reference sequence). This CDR3 region has 15 residues. The CDR3 nucleotides read TGTGCCAGTAGTATCCTCCGCGGGGGGGTAGGTGAGCAGTTCTTC. Its protein is CASSILRGGVGEQFF.

The chain carries TRBV5-4 and TRBJ1-4; D possibly corresponds to TRBD1 (5 bases). V was cut by 0 bases and J by 8 bases, with 8 bases left in between. The CDR3 contains 13 residues. The germline gives CDR1 SGHNT, CDR2 YYREEE (reference sequence). The CDR3 region is CASSLEGEEKLFF. The CDR3 coding sequence is TGTGCCAGCAGCTTGGAAGGGGAAGAAAAACTGTTTTTT.

The chain combines TRBV18 with TRBJ1-6, with TRBD1 as a possible D gene (6 bases). The CDR3 loop spans 16 amino acids. Trimming stripped 0 bases from V and 7 bases from J, with 13 bases between. Germline CDR1 and CDR2: KGHSH and LQKENI. The CDR3 bases are TGTGCCAGCTCACCACCGTCTCACAGGGCGAATTCACCCCTCCACTTT. Translating it yields CASSPPSHRANSPLHF. Filled out from reference TRBV18 and TRBJ1-6, the complete variable domain reads NAGVMQNPRHLVRRRGQEARLRCSPMKGHSHVYWYRQLPEEGLKFMVYLQKENIIDESGMPKERFSAEFPKEGPSILRIQQVVRGDSAAYFCASSPPSHRANSPLHFGNGTRLTVT.

V usage is TRBV6-5 and J usage is TRBJ1-1; D gene ambiguous. This CDR3 spans 13 amino acids. Trimming pared 0 bases from V and 1 base from J, leaving 3 bases between. The germline gives CDR1 MNHEY, CDR2 SVGAGI. CDR3 loop: CASSYSRNTEAFF. The CDR3, as DNA: TGTGCCAGCAGTTACTCGAGGAACACTGAAGCTTTCTTT.

The chain is built from TRBV6-5 and TRBJ2-7; 7 bases align to TRBD1. After removal of 0 bases from V and 3 bases from J, the junction contained 5 bases not matched to a gene. The CDR3 is made up of 15 amino acids. Germline CDR1 MNHEY, CDR2 SVGAGI. The CDR3 reads CASSYSWQGDYEQYF. The DNA for the CDR3 is TGTGCCAGCAGTTACTCGTGGCAGGGGGACTACGAGCAGTACTTC.

The chain carries TRBV11-2 and TRBJ2-7; 11 bases agree with TRBD2. J was trimmed by 6 bases and V by 5 bases; bases with no gene match: 6. The CDR3 is 14 amino acids. Per the germline V gene, CDR1 is SGHAT and CDR2 is FQNNGV. Here the CDR3 reads CASSSSGGASEQYF. CDR3 bases: TGTGCCAGCAGCAGTAGCGGGGGGGCTAGCGAGCAGTACTTC. The entire variable domain, with the rest obtained from reference TRBV11-2 and TRBJ2-7, is as follows: EAGVAQSPRYKIIEKRQSVAFWCNPISGHATLYWYQQILGQGPKLLIQFQNNGVVDDSQLPKDRFSAERLKGVDSTLKIQPAKLEDSAVYLCASSSSGGASEQYFGPGTRLTVT.